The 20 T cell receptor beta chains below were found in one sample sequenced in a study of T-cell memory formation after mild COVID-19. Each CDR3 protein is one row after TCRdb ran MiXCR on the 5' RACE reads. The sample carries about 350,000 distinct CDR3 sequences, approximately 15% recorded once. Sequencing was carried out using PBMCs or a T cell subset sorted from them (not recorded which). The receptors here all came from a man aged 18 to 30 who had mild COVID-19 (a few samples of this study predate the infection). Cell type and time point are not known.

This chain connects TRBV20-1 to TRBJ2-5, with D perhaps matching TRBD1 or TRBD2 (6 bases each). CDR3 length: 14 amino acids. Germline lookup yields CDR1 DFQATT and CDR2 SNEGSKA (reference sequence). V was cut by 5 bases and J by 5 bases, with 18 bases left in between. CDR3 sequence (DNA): TGCAGTGCTCCCAACAGGGTTCGGGGGGAGACCCAGTACTTC. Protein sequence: CSAPNRVRGETQYF.

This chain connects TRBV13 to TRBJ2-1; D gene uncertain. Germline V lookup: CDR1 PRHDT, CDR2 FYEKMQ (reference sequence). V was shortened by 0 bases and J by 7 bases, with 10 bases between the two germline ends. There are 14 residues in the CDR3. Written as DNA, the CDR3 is TGTGCCAGCAGCTTAGGGCCTCTCCAGAATGAGCAGTTCTTC. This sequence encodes CASSLGPLQNEQFF. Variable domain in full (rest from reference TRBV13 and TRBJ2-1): AAGVIQSPRHLIKEKRETATLKCYPIPRHDTVYWYQQGPGQDPQFLISFYEKMQSDKGSIPDRFSAQQFSDYHSELNMSSLELGDSALYFCASSLGPLQNEQFFGPGTRLTVL.

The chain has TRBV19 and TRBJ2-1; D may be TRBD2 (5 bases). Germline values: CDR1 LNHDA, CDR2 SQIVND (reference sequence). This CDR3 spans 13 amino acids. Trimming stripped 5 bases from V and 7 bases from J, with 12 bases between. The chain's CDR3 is CASSYGVGNEQFF. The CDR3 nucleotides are TGTGCCAGTAGTTACGGGGTCGGGAATGAGCAGTTCTTC.

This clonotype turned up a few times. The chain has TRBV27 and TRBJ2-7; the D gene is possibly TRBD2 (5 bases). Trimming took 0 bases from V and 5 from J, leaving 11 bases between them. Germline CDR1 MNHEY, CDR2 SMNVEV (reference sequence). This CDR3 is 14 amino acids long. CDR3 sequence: CASSLSSYGDEQYF. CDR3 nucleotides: TGTGCCAGCAGTTTATCTTCGTACGGGGACGAGCAGTACTTC.

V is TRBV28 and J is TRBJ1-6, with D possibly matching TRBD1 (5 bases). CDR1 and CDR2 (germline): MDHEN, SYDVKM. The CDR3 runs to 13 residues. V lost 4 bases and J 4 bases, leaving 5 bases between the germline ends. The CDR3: CASSSGYNSPLHF. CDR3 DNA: TGTGCCAGCAGTTCAGGGTATAATTCACCCCTCCACTTT.

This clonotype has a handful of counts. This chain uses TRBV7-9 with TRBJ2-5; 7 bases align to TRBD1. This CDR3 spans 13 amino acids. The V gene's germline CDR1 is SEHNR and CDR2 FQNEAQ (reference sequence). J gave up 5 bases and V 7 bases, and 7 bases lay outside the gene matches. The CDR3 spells CASTTGARETQYF. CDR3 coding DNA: TGTGCCAGCACCACAGGGGCTCGTGAGACCCAGTACTTC.

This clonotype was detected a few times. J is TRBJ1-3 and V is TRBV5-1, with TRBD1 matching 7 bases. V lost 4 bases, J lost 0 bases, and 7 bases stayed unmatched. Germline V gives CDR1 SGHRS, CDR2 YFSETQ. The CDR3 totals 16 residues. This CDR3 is CASSQLDRSSGNTIYF. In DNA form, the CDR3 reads TGCGCCAGCAGCCAGTTGGACAGGAGCTCTGGAAACACCATATATTTT.

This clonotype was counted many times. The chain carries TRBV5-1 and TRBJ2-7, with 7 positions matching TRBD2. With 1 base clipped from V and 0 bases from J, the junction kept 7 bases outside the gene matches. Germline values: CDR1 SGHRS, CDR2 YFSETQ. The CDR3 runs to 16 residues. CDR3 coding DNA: TGCGCCAGCAGCTTGTCGGGGAGGGACGCCTCCTACGAGCAGTACTTC. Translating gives CASSLSGRDASYEQYF.

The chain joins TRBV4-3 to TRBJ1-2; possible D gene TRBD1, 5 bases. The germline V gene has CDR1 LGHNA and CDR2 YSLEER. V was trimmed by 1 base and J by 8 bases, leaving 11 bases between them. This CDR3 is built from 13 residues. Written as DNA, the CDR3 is TGCGCCAGCAGCCAAGGACAGTGGGGCGGCTACACCTTC. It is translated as CASSQGQWGGYTF.

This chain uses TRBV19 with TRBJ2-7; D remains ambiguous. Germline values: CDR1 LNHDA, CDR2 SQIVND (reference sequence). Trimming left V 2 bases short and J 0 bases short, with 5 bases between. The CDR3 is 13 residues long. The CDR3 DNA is TGTGCCAGTAGTATATACCACTCCTACGAGCAGTACTTC. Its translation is CASSIYHSYEQYF.

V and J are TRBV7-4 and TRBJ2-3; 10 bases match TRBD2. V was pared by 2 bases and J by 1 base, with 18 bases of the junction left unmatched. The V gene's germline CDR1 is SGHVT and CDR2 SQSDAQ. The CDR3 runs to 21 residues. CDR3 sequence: CASSLIRMVAGGKDCTDTQYF. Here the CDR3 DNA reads TGTGCCAGCAGCTTAATAAGGATGGTAGCGGGGGGCAAAGACTGCACAGATACGCAGTATTTT.

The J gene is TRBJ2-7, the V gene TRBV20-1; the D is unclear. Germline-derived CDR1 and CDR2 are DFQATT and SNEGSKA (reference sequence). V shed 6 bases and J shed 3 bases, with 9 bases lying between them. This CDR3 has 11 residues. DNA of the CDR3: TGCAGTGCCAGCAGGAGCTACGAGCAGTACGTC. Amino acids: CSASRSYEQYV.

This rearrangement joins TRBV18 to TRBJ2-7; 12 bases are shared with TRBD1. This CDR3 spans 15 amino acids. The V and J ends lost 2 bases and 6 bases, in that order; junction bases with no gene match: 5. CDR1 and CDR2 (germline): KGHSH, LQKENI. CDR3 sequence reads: CASSPGDRGLSEQYF. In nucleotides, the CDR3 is TGTGCCAGCTCACCAGGGGACAGGGGGCTATCCGAGCAGTACTTC.

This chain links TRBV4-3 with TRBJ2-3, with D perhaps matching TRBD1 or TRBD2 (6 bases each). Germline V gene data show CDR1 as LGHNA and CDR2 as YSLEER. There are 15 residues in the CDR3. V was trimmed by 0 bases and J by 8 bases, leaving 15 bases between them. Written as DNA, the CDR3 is TGCGCCAGCAGCCAAGAGTATAACACGGGGGCTACGCAGTATTTT. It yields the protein CASSQEYNTGATQYF.

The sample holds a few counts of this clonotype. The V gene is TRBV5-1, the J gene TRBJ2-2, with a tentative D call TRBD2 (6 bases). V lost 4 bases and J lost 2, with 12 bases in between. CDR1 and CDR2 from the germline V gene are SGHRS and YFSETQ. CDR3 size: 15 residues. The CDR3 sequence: CASSLLATNTGELFF. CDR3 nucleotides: TGCGCCAGCAGCCTACTAGCAACCAACACCGGGGAGCTGTTTTTT.

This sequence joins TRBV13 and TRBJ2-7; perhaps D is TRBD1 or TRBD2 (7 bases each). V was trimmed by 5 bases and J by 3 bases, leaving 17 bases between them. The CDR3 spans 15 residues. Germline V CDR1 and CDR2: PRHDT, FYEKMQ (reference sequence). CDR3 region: CASSESGTAIYEQYF. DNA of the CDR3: TGTGCCAGCAGCGAAAGCGGGACAGCGATCTACGAGCAGTACTTC.

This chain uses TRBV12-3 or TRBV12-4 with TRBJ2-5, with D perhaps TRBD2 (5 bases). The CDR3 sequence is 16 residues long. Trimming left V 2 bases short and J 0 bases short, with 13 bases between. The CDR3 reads CASSLRRGKDQETQYF. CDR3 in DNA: TGTGCCAGCAGTTTAAGACGGGGAAAAGACCAAGAGACCCAGTACTTC.

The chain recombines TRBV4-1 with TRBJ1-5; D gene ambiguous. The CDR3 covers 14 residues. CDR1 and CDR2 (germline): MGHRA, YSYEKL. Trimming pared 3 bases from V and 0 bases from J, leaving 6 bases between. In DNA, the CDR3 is TGCGCCAGCAGCCATCCGGTTAGCAATCAGCCCCAGCATTTT. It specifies CASSHPVSNQPQHF.

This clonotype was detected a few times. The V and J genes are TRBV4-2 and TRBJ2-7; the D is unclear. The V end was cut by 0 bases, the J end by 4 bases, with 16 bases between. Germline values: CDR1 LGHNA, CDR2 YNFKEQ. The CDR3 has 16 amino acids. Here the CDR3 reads CASSQEGIFKRYEQYF. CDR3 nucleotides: TGTGCCAGCAGCCAAGAGGGGATTTTTAAACGGTACGAGCAGTACTTC.

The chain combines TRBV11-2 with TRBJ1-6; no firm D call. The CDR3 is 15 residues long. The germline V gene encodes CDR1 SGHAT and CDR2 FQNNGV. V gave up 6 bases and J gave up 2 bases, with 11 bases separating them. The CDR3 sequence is CASSLTEPYNSPLHF. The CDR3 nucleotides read TGTGCCAGCAGTTTAACAGAACCCTATAATTCACCCCTCCACTTT.